This is a list of T cell receptor beta chains from one sample in a study of shared clonotypes between healthy human individuals. Sequencing used immunoSEQ multiplex PCR; TCRdb keeps in-frame clones, though not all of them. The sample yields about 2,500,000 clones, around nine tenths seen once. Sequenced: naive CD4+ T cells sorted from blood. The receptors were gathered from a man in his late teens or twenties in good health. Each CDR3 is given with its conserved first and last residue. A D gene is named only where the DNA matches it firmly. Clone size is shown for a subset of rows, as once, few, many or a class of expanded clone.

j_call: TRBJ2-1
clone_size: .
v_call: TRBV23-1
d_call: .
cdr3_nt: TGCGCCAGTGCCCTGGCAGGGGACCTCTCCTACAATGAGCAGTTCTTC
cdr3_aa: CASALAGDLSYNEQFF

j_call: TRBJ2-3
clone_size: .
v_call: TRBV7-6
d_call: .
cdr3_nt: TGTGCCAGCAGCCAGGCATCACCATTCACAGATACGCAGTATTTT
cdr3_aa: CASSQASPFTDTQYF

j_call: TRBJ1-2
clone_size: .
v_call: TRBV6-5
d_call: .
cdr3_nt: TGTGCCAGCAGCCCGACAGTGAACTATGGCTACACCTTC
cdr3_aa: CASSPTVNYGYTF

j_call: TRBJ1-6
clone_size: once
v_call: TRBV7-2
d_call: .
cdr3_nt: TGTGCCAGCAGCCCTGCTTTTACCGGTTCACCCCTCCACTTT
cdr3_aa: CASSPAFTGSPLHF

j_call: TRBJ1-5
clone_size: once
v_call: TRBV2
d_call: TRBD1
cdr3_nt: TGTGCCAGCAGTACCCCTGGACAGGGAGGTAGTCAGCCCCAGCATTTT
cdr3_aa: CASSTPGQGGSQPQHF

j_call: TRBJ2-7
clone_size: .
v_call: TRBV10-3
d_call: TRBD1
cdr3_nt: TGTGCCATCAGTGCGGACAGGGCGTATTCCGAGCAGTACTTC
cdr3_aa: CAISADRAYSEQYF

j_call: TRBJ2-3
clone_size: .
v_call: TRBV5-5
d_call: .
cdr3_nt: TGTGCCAGCAGCTTGTTGGCGGTAGGGTATACGCAGTATTTT
cdr3_aa: CASSLLAVGYTQYF

j_call: TRBJ1-5
clone_size: .
v_call: TRBV19
d_call: .
cdr3_nt: TGTGCCAGTAGTCCTGGTGCCGGGACATCTTATAGCAATCAGCCCCAGCATTTT
cdr3_aa: CASSPGAGTSYSNQPQHF

j_call: TRBJ2-1
clone_size: .
v_call: TRBV7-2
d_call: .
cdr3_nt: TGTGCCAGCAGCTTAGACGGAGGGAAGTACAATGAGCAGTTCTTC
cdr3_aa: CASSLDGGKYNEQFF

j_call: TRBJ2-5
clone_size: .
v_call: TRBV11-3
d_call: .
cdr3_nt: TGTGCCAGCAGCTCCCCCGGGGTGGAGACCCAGTACTTC
cdr3_aa: CASSSPGVETQYF

j_call: TRBJ2-3
clone_size: .
v_call: TRBV6-6
d_call: TRBD2
cdr3_nt: TGTGCCAGCAGTTACGGGACTAATTCAGATACGCAGTATTTT
cdr3_aa: CASSYGTNSDTQYF

j_call: TRBJ2-5
clone_size: .
v_call: TRBV2
d_call: TRBD2
cdr3_nt: TGTGCCAGCAGGCGCGGGAGAGGGCAAGAGACCCAGTACTTC
cdr3_aa: CASRRGRGQETQYF

j_call: TRBJ2-2
clone_size: .
v_call: TRBV5-4
d_call: TRBD1
cdr3_nt: TGTGCCAGCAGCCGTGAGGACAGGGGGCCGGCCGGGGAGCTGTTTTTT
cdr3_aa: CASSREDRGPAGELFF

j_call: TRBJ2-7
clone_size: .
v_call: TRBV30
d_call: .
cdr3_nt: TGTGCCTGGAGTCCCCGGGGGCAGGCCTACGAGCAGTACTTC
cdr3_aa: CAWSPRGQAYEQYF

j_call: TRBJ2-7
clone_size: .
v_call: TRBV7-9
d_call: TRBD1
cdr3_nt: TGTGCCAGCAGCCAAACAGGGGGAGTCGTCGAGCAGTACTTC
cdr3_aa: CASSQTGGVVEQYF

j_call: TRBJ2-2
clone_size: .
v_call: TRBV19
d_call: TRBD1
cdr3_nt: TGTGCCAGTACCCCCCAGGGGGCGACCACCGGGGAGCTGTTTTTT
cdr3_aa: CASTPQGATTGELFF

j_call: TRBJ1-4
clone_size: .
v_call: TRBV5-6
d_call: .
cdr3_nt: TGTGCCAGCAGCTTGGGGGGTAGGGTTGAAAAACTGTTTTTT
cdr3_aa: CASSLGGRVEKLFF

j_call: TRBJ1-1
clone_size: .
v_call: TRBV14
d_call: .
cdr3_nt: TGTGCCAGCAGCCAATTAAGTATCGGGTCGCAAGCTTTCTTT
cdr3_aa: CASSQLSIGSQAFF

j_call: TRBJ2-2
clone_size: .
v_call: TRBV6-1
d_call: .
cdr3_nt: TGTGCCAGCAGTGGGGCCGGGGGACTTAACACCGGGGAGCTGTTTTTT
cdr3_aa: CASSGAGGLNTGELFF

j_call: TRBJ2-6
clone_size: .
v_call: TRBV5-5
d_call: .
cdr3_nt: TGTGCCAGCAGCTTCTCTGTCTCTGGGGCCAACGTCCTGACTTTC
cdr3_aa: CASSFSVSGANVLTF

j_call: TRBJ2-5
clone_size: once
v_call: TRBV7-8
d_call: .
cdr3_nt: TGTGCCAGCAGCTTAAGGGTCCAGGGTTCCAGAAAAGAGACCCAGTACTTC
cdr3_aa: CASSLRVQGSRKETQYF

j_call: TRBJ2-5
clone_size: once
v_call: TRBV13
d_call: TRBD2
cdr3_nt: TGTGCCAGCAGCCGGAGCGGGAGTGGAGAGACCCAGTACTTC
cdr3_aa: CASSRSGSGETQYF

j_call: TRBJ1-4
clone_size: .
v_call: TRBV5-6
d_call: .
cdr3_nt: TGTGCCAGCAGCCCTGGTGGAGGGGATGAAAAACTGTTTTTT
cdr3_aa: CASSPGGGDEKLFF

j_call: TRBJ2-3
clone_size: .
v_call: TRBV10-3
d_call: .
cdr3_nt: TGTGCCACTAGAGGTTCCGGAGATACGCAGTATTTT
cdr3_aa: CATRGSGDTQYF

j_call: TRBJ2-7
clone_size: .
v_call: TRBV28
d_call: .
cdr3_nt: TGTGCCAGCAGTTTGCTTGGGAGAAGGGGGGCCAACGAGCAGTACTTC
cdr3_aa: CASSLLGRRGANEQYF

j_call: TRBJ1-2
clone_size: .
v_call: TRBV6-5
d_call: .
cdr3_nt: TGTGCCAGCAGCCGTACAGGGTCCGGCGGTGGCTACACCTTC
cdr3_aa: CASSRTGSGGGYTF